This entry lists 32 T cell receptor beta chains sequenced from one sample in a study of neoadjuvant anti-PD-1 for oral cavity cancer. Time point indicated: after neoadjuvant nivolumab, at surgical resection. Generated by immunoSEQ multiplex PCR, the TCRdb table keeps only in-frame clones and is missing some. The sample has approximately 42,000 clones; roughly 77% are singletons. Here the sequenced sample was PBMCs, taken after nivolumab (anti-PD-1) treatment. The receptors stem from a person aged 40-85 years with oral cavity squamous cell carcinoma.

This clone appeared once. The chain employs TRBV2 and TRBJ1-6, with D unclear. Germline V gives CDR1 SNHLY, CDR2 FYNNEI. V lost 10 bases, J lost 7 bases, and 14 bases lay in between. CDR3 length: 13 amino acids. The DNA of the CDR3 is TGTGCCATACACAGCAGCACCAATTCACCCCTCCACTTT. This gives the protein CAIHSSTNSPLHF.

This clone was seen more than once but under ten times. This chain connects TRBV19 to TRBJ1-1; maybe TRBD1 (6 bases). This CDR3 contains 14 residues. From germline, CDR1 is LNHDA and CDR2 SQIVND (reference sequence). V lost 7 bases and J lost 1, with 13 bases in between. Here the CDR3 DNA reads TGTGCCAGTACCAGGGGTAATCGGAACACTGAAGCTTTCTTT. The encoded protein is CASTRGNRNTEAFF. The full variable domain, completed using reference TRBV19 and TRBJ1-1, is DGGITQSPKYLFRKEGQNVTLSCEQNLNHDAMYWYRQDPGQGLRLIYYSQIVNDFQKGDIAEGYSVSREKKESFPLTVTSAQKNPTAFYLCASTRGNRNTEAFFGQGTRLTVV.

This chain connects TRBV2 to TRBJ2-1, with TRBD1 matching over 7 bases. The V gene end was trimmed by 3 bases and the J gene end by 6 bases; junction bases not matched to a gene: 17. This CDR3 region has 18 residues. CDR1 is SNHLY, CDR2 FYNNEI, per germline. CDR3 nucleotides: TGTGCCAGCAGTGATGACCCCCTACAGGGGCTAATTGGCAATGAGCAGTTCTTC. Translating gives CASSDDPLQGLIGNEQFF. Full variable domain (rest looked up from reference TRBV2 and TRBJ2-1): EPEVTQTPSHQVTQMGQEVILRCVPISNHLYFYWYRQILGQKVEFLVSFYNNEISEKSEIFDDQFSVERPDGSNFTLKIRSTKLEDSAMYFCASSDDPLQGLIGNEQFFGPGTRLTVL.

V usage is TRBV27 and J usage is TRBJ2-3; 10 bases are shared with TRBD2. The V gene end was trimmed by 7 bases and the J gene end by 6 bases; junction bases not matched to a gene: 7. Germline loops: CDR1 MNHEY, CDR2 SMNVEV (reference sequence). The CDR3 spans 14 residues. The CDR3 region has the DNA TGTGCCAGCAAGCTAGCGGGGGCACGGGATACGCAGTATTTT. Its translation is CASKLAGARDTQYF.

The chain has TRBV5-5 and TRBJ1-2; the D is unclear. CDR3 size: 13 residues. Germline assignment: CDR1 SGHKS and CDR2 YYEKEE (reference sequence). V lost 4 bases and J 4 bases, leaving 11 bases between the germline ends. The CDR3 sequence: CASSPDSLYGYTF. Here the CDR3 DNA reads TGTGCCAGCAGCCCTGACTCCCTCTATGGCTACACCTTC.

This chain's CDR3 is CASSLGVGNSPLHF. Written as DNA, the CDR3 is TGTGCCAGCAGCTTGGGGGTAGGTAATTCACCCCTCCACTTT. This chain joins TRBV5-8 and TRBJ1-6; D unclear. CDR3 size: 14 residues. Between the trimmed V and J ends, which lost 0 bases and 6 bases, there was a span of 7 bases. Germline-derived CDR1 and CDR2 are SGHTS and YDEGEE.

Here the CDR3 DNA reads TGTGCCATCAGCCCCGGCGGGAAACCCAATGAGCAGTTCTTC. Its protein product is CAISPGGKPNEQFF. This chain connects TRBV10-3 to TRBJ2-1, with D possibly TRBD2 on 6 matching bases. This CDR3 region has 14 residues. Trimming left V 6 bases short and J 6 bases short, with 15 bases between. Germline lookup yields CDR1 ENHRY and CDR2 SYGVKD.

The chain links TRBV5-5 to TRBJ2-5; 12 nucleotides match TRBD1. The V gene's germline CDR1 is SGHKS and CDR2 YYEKEE (reference sequence). The CDR3 runs 16 residues. V shed 2 bases and J 4 bases; nucleotides not matched to a gene: 6. The CDR3 DNA sequence: TGTGCCAGCAGCTTTTACCGGGACAGGGGGCGAGAGACCCAGTACTTC. Its protein product is CASSFYRDRGRETQYF.

The chain is built from TRBV27 and TRBJ1-5; D gene uncertain. The length of the CDR3 is 14 residues. The V end lost 7 bases, the J end lost 3 bases, and 13 bases lay between the germline ends. Germline-derived CDR1 and CDR2 are MNHEY and SMNVEV (reference sequence). The CDR3 DNA sequence: TGTGCCAGCACCCCTAATAGAGCCAATCAGCCCCAGCATTTT. It is translated as CASTPNRANQPQHF.

The rearrangement joins TRBV27 to TRBJ1-6, with TRBD1 matching over 7 bases. From germline, CDR1 is MNHEY and CDR2 SMNVEV (reference sequence). The J segment lost 8 bases and the V segment lost 8 bases, leaving 12 bases of the junction unmatched. This CDR3 is 15 amino acids long. CDR3 nucleotide sequence: TGTGCCAGCGGCTACAGGGGTCTAAGTTATTCACCCCTCCACTTT. Amino acids: CASGYRGLSYSPLHF.

The chain carries TRBV27 and TRBJ2-3; 7 bases line up with TRBD1. The germline V gene encodes CDR1 MNHEY and CDR2 SMNVEV (reference sequence). The length of the CDR3 is 17 residues. V lost 0 bases, J lost 6 bases, and 12 bases stayed unmatched. For the CDR3, the DNA is TGTGCCAGCAGTTTATCAGGCTTAGGGGGCCGGCGGGATACGCAGTATTTT. This sequence encodes CASSLSGLGGRRDTQYF.

The J gene is TRBJ1-5, the V gene TRBV19, with D possibly matching TRBD1 (5 bases). CDR3 size: 15 residues. CDR1 is LNHDA and CDR2 is SQIVND in the germline V gene (reference sequence). V lost 3 bases, J lost 7 bases, and 16 bases lay in between. CDR3 protein: CASSIQRQSVQPQHF. The CDR3 DNA sequence: TGTGCCAGTAGTATCCAACGACAGTCGGTACAGCCCCAGCATTTT.

The chain links TRBV5-1 to TRBJ1-3; TRBD1 might be the D (6 bases). The CDR3 is 16 amino acids. V lost 2 bases to trimming and J lost 8 bases, with 20 bases between them. Germline CDR1 reads SGHRS; CDR2 reads YFSETQ. This CDR3 is CASSLLHRDDRDTIYF. The CDR3 DNA sequence: TGCGCCAGCAGCTTACTACACAGGGATGATAGGGACACCATATATTTT.

The V gene is TRBV6-5, the J gene TRBJ2-3, with 15 bases identical to TRBD2. V was clipped by 4 bases and J by 6 bases; unmatched bases: 5. Germline lookup yields CDR1 MNHEY and CDR2 SVGAGI. The CDR3 has 16 residues. The CDR3 region has the DNA TGTGCCAGCAGTTCCCAAGGGACTAGCGGGAGGGATACGCAGTATTTT. As protein: CASSSQGTSGRDTQYF.

This clone occurred once. The chain employs TRBV28 and TRBJ1-2; 7 bases align to TRBD1. The germline V gene encodes CDR1 MDHEN and CDR2 SYDVKM. Trimming at V came to 6 bases and at J to 4 bases, leaving 11 bases not matched to a gene. The length of the CDR3 is 15 residues. The chain's CDR3 is CASSIPRAGGYGYTF. CDR3 sequence (DNA): TGTGCCAGCAGCATCCCCCGTGCAGGGGGCTATGGCTACACCTTC.

The V and J genes are TRBV9 and TRBJ1-3, with D unresolved. V was trimmed by 4 bases and J by 0 bases, leaving 11 bases between them. The length of the CDR3 is 15 residues. Germline V gene data show CDR1 as SGDLS and CDR2 as YYNGEE. CDR3 sequence: CASSPFESSGNTIYF. CDR3 nucleotide sequence: TGTGCCAGCAGCCCCTTCGAGAGCTCTGGAAACACCATATATTTT.

The chain's CDR3 is CASSLDSDPGNYGYTF. The CDR3 DNA reads TGCGCCAGCAGCTTGGATTCGGATCCTGGGAACTATGGCTACACCTTC. The chain links TRBV5-1 to TRBJ1-2; D not certain. Germline V CDR1 and CDR2: SGHRS, YFSETQ. V shed 0 bases and J shed 2 bases, with 14 bases lying between them. The length of the CDR3 is 16 residues.

Concerning this clone itself: Other DNA sequences in the sample encode the same CDR3. This chain uses TRBV30 with TRBJ2-3; D ambiguous. This CDR3 spans 13 amino acids. V was pared by 0 bases and J by 4 bases, with 8 bases between. Germline CDR1 is GTSNPN and CDR2 is SVGIG (reference sequence). CDR3 nucleotide sequence: TGTGCCTGGAGTGTACGACGGGCAGATACGCAGTATTTT. Encoded protein: CAWSVRRADTQYF.

The chain joins TRBV7-9 to TRBJ2-7; D is perhaps TRBD1 (5 bases). V lost 5 bases to trimming and J lost 3 bases, with 8 bases between them. The CDR3 consists of 12 residues. Germline V gene lookup returns CDR1 SEHNR and CDR2 FQNEAQ (reference sequence). In DNA form, the CDR3 reads TGTGCCAGCAGCCCACAGGTCTACGAGCAGTACTTC. Translated, it gives CASSPQVYEQYF.

The chain employs TRBV11-2 and TRBJ1-5; unclear D gene. The CDR3 is 14 amino acids. CDR1 and CDR2 (germline): SGHAT, FQNNGV. With 0 bases removed from V and 4 bases from J, the gap between germline ends came to 7 bases. CDR3 amino acids: CASSLDVGNQPQHF. The CDR3 DNA sequence: TGTGCCAGCAGCTTAGATGTGGGAAATCAGCCCCAGCATTTT.

The chain carries TRBV19 and TRBJ1-5; possible D gene TRBD1, 6 bases. Looked up from germline, CDR1 is LNHDA and CDR2 is SQIVND (reference sequence). CDR3 length: 16 amino acids. V was clipped by 2 bases and J by 1 base, with 12 bases between them. The CDR3 sequence: CASSIQGPGSNQPQHF. CDR3 nucleotides: TGTGCCAGTAGTATACAGGGGCCGGGGAGCAATCAGCCCCAGCATTTT.

This sequence joins TRBV28 and TRBJ1-1, with D maybe TRBD1 (6 bases). V was cut by 4 bases and J by 6 bases, with 18 bases left in between. The germline CDR1 and CDR2 sequences are MDHEN and SYDVKM. This CDR3 is 15 amino acids long. CDR3 DNA: TGTGCCAGCAGTTCGCAGGGGTCGGCGGTATCTGAAGCTTTCTTT. Translation: CASSSQGSAVSEAFF.

The chain joins TRBV7-3 to TRBJ1-5; weak D call: TRBD1 (6 bases). From germline, CDR1 is SGHTA and CDR2 FQGTGA. The V gene lost 5 bases and the J gene lost 9 bases, with 14 bases spanning the gap. The CDR3 loop spans 13 amino acids. Written as DNA, the CDR3 is TGTGCCAGCAGCCTGGAAAGGGGGGCGCCCCAGCATTTT. The encoded protein is CASSLERGAPQHF.

The chain combines TRBV25-1 with TRBJ2-2, with a tentative D call TRBD2 (6 bases). The CDR3 contains 17 residues. Trimming removed 4 bases at V and 4 bases at J, with 19 bases between. Looked up from germline, CDR1 is MGHDK and CDR2 is SYGVNS. For the CDR3, the DNA is TGTGCCAGCAGTGCTAGAGCGCGGGGCCCGGGCACCGGGGAGCTGTTTTTT. Its translation: CASSARARGPGTGELFF.

The chain uses TRBV19 and TRBJ1-2; TRBD1 aligns across 10 bases. The CDR3 runs 15 residues. Germline V gives CDR1 LNHDA, CDR2 SQIVND (reference sequence). V lost 5 bases and J lost 8; bases outside the gene matches: 11. The CDR3 region has the DNA TGTGCCAGTAGTTCCCGGGACAGGGGAGAGCGGGGCTACACCTTC. This encodes CASSSRDRGERGYTF.

This clone has only one observation. This chain uses TRBV2 with TRBJ2-3; 9 bases fit TRBD1. The ends lost 7 bases at V and 2 bases at J; junction bases unmatched: 4. The CDR3 consists of 14 residues. Per germline, CDR1 SNHLY and CDR2 FYNNEI. This CDR3 is CASIRTGVTDTQYF. DNA of the CDR3: TGTGCCAGCATTAGGACAGGGGTCACAGATACGCAGTATTTT.

The V and J genes are TRBV10-2 and TRBJ2-5; D possibly matches TRBD1 or TRBD2 (5 bases each). This CDR3 contains 10 residues. The germline V gene encodes CDR1 WSHSY and CDR2 SAAADI. The germline V and J ends were trimmed by 8 bases and 5 bases, with 6 bases remaining between them. The CDR3 sequence is CASGTETQYF. In DNA form, the CDR3 reads TGCGCCAGCGGGACCGAGACCCAGTACTTC.

The rearrangement joins TRBV14 to TRBJ2-7; D might be TRBD1 (5 bases). Germline V CDR1 and CDR2: SGHDN, FVKESK. The V and J ends lost 6 bases and 6 bases respectively, with 12 bases between them. This CDR3 has 12 residues. As DNA, the CDR3 is TGTGCCAGCAGTCCTACAGGTATCGAGCAGTACTTC. It translates to CASSPTGIEQYF. The variable domain in full, with the rest retrieved from reference TRBV14 and TRBJ2-7, is EAGVTQFPSHSVIEKGQTVTLRCDPISGHDNLYWYRRVMGKEIKFLLHFVKESKQDESGMPNNRFLAERTGGTYSTLKVQPAELEDSGVYFCASSPTGIEQYFGPGTRLTVT.

This sequence joins TRBV27 and TRBJ2-1, with D uncertain. Deletions cut 0 bases from V and 7 bases from J, with 10 bases between. CDR3 length equals 14 residues. The V gene's germline CDR1 is MNHEY and CDR2 SMNVEV (reference sequence). The CDR3 region is CASSLSAWENEQFF. CDR3 bases: TGTGCCAGCAGTTTATCGGCCTGGGAAAATGAGCAGTTCTTC.

The CDR3 DNA sequence: TGTGCCAGCAGCTCCCGAGGGCCGGGCCCCACAGATACGCAGTATTTT. As protein: CASSSRGPGPTDTQYF. The chain recombines TRBV13 with TRBJ2-3, with D perhaps matching TRBD2 (5 bases). CDR1 and CDR2 from the germline V gene are PRHDT and FYEKMQ (reference sequence). The CDR3 consists of 16 residues. The V end was cut by 4 bases, the J end by 2 bases, with 16 bases between. The variable domain in full, with the rest retrieved from reference TRBV13 and TRBJ2-3, is AAGVIQSPRHLIKEKRETATLKCYPIPRHDTVYWYQQGPGQDPQFLISFYEKMQSDKGSIPDRFSAQQFSDYHSELNMSSLELGDSALYFCASSSRGPGPTDTQYFGPGTRLTVL.

This chain connects TRBV18 to TRBJ2-3; D tentatively fits TRBD1 or TRBD2 (5 bases each). V was pared by 0 bases and J by 13 bases, with 14 bases between. Germline values: CDR1 KGHSH, CDR2 LQKENI. The CDR3 length is 13 residues. CDR3 residues: CASSPPTSRGEYF. The CDR3, as DNA: TGTGCCAGCTCACCACCGACATCACGAGGGGAGTATTTT.

V usage is TRBV30 and J usage is TRBJ2-7; D is unclear. There are 12 residues in the CDR3. Germline V gene sequence: CDR1 GTSNPN, CDR2 SVGIG (reference sequence). V lost 3 bases and J 3 bases, leaving 9 bases between the germline ends. The CDR3 protein is CAWSRQSYEQYF. The CDR3 coding sequence is TGTGCCTGGAGCAGGCAGAGCTACGAGCAGTACTTC.